The subject of this entry is one T cell receptor (beta chain). Antigen specificity is unknown. V dropped 8 bases and J dropped 5; count of bases not matched to a gene: 7. Per the germline V gene, CDR1 is MRHNA and CDR2 is SNTAGT. CDR3 length: 13 residues. The data belong to a study of T cells in localized non-small cell lung cancer. The study, taken as a whole, reports: Because sequencing included only one region (of the tumor), heterogeneity remains possible.

Some clones are missing from TCRdb's copy, which holds only in-frame ones; the method was immunoSEQ multiplex PCR. There are more than 12,000 clones in the sample; 75% to 90% occur only once, and approximately 26% lies in the top ten. This TCR came from a female donor older than 55 with stage I squamous cell lung carcinoma. The V gene is TRBV6-4, the J gene TRBJ2-7; 9 nucleotides line up with TRBD1. This specimen was peripheral blood, taken before any cancer treatment. The CDR3 bases are TGTGCCAGCGGGGACAGGGATTACAACGAGCAGTACTTC. Translating gives CASGDRDYNEQYF.